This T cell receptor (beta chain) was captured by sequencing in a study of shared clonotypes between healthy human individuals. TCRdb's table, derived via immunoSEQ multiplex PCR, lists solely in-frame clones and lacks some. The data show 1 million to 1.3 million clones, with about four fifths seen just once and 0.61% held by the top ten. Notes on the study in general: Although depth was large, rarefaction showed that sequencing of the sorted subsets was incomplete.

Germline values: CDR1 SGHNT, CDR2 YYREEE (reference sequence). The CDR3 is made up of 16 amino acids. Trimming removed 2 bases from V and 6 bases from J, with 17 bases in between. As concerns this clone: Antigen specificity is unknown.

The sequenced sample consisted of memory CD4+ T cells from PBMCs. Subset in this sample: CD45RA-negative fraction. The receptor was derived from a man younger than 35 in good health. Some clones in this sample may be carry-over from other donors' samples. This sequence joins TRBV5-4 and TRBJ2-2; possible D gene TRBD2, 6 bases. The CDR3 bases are TGTGCCAGCAGCTTAGGGCAGGACCGGGACTCCGGGGAGCTGTTTTTT. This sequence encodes CASSLGQDRDSGELFF.